This T cell receptor (beta chain) was sequenced for a study of blood T cell dynamics during melanoma immunotherapy. The V and J ends lost 6 bases and 10 bases respectively, with 13 bases between them. The germline CDR1 and CDR2 sequences are MGHDK and SYGVNS. This CDR3 spans 12 amino acids. Time point specified: week 3, after first cycle of checkpoint inhibitor. Prior systemic cancer therapy, immunosuppressant use and other active malignancies excluded patients. Each bulk PBMC sample had around 380 ng DNA loaded. Here immunoSEQ multiplex PCR was the method, and the copy in TCRdb shows in-frame clones only, minus some. The sample has 13,000 to 15,000 clones, 80% to 95% seen once.

The V call is TRBV25-1, the J call TRBJ2-1, with D perhaps matching TRBD2 (6 bases). The sequence was obtained from a human donor with melanoma. Source: blood, taken from a patient treated with checkpoint blockade. CDR3 loop: CASSSGVWEQFF. CDR3 coding DNA: TGTGCCAGCAGCTCGGGGGTTTGGGAGCAGTTCTTC.